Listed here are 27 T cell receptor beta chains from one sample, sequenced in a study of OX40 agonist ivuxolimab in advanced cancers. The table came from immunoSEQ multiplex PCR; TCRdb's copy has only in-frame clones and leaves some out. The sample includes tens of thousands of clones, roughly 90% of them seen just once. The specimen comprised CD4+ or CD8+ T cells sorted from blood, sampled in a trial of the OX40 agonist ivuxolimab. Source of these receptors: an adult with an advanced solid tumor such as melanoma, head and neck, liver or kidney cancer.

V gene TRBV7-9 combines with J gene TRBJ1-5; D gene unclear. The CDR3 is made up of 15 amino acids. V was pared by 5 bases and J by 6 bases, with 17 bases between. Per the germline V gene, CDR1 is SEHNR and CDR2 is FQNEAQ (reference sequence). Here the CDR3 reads CASSLDREAGQPQHF. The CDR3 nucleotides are TGTGCCAGCAGCCTCGACCGGGAAGCGGGTCAGCCCCAGCATTTT.

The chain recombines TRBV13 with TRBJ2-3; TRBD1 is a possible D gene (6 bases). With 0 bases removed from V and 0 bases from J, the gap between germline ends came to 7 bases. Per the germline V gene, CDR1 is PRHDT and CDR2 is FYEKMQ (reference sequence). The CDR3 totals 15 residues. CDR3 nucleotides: TGTGCCAGCAGCTTAGGTCAGGGGAGCACAGATACGCAGTATTTT. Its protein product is CASSLGQGSTDTQYF.

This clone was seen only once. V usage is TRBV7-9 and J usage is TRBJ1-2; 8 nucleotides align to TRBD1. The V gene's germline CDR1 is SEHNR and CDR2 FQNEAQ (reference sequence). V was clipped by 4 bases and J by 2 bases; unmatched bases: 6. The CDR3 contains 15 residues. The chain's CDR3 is CASSSAGQANYGYTF. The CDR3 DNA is TGTGCCAGCAGCTCAGCGGGACAGGCGAACTATGGCTACACCTTC.

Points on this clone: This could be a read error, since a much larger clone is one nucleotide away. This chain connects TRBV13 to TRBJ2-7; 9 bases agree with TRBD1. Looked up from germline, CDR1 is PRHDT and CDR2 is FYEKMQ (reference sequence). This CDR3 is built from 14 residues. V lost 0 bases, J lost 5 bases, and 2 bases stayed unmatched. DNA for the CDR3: TGTGCCAGCAGCTTAGGACAGGGGGCCAACGAGCAGTACTTC. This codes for CASSLGQGANEQYF.

The CDR3 sequence: CASSLSREEFLFRTGELFF. Written as DNA, the CDR3 is TGCGCCAGCAGCCTTTCTCGGGAGGAGTTTTTATTCAGAACCGGGGAGCTGTTTTTT. The V and J genes are TRBV4-3 and TRBJ2-2, with 7 bases fitting TRBD2. The germline CDR1 and CDR2 sequences are LGHNA and YSLEER. CDR3 length: 19 amino acids. V lost 4 bases, J lost 5 bases, and 19 bases stayed unmatched.

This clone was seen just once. CDR3 residues: CAWSVPQGIVTEAFF. The DNA for the CDR3 is TGTGCCTGGAGTGTACCCCAGGGGATAGTTACTGAAGCTTTCTTT. This chain joins TRBV30 and TRBJ1-1; TRBD1 might be the D (6 bases). This CDR3 has 15 residues. Trimming took 0 bases from V and 5 from J, leaving 16 bases between them. CDR1 and CDR2 from the germline V gene are GTSNPN and SVGIG (reference sequence).

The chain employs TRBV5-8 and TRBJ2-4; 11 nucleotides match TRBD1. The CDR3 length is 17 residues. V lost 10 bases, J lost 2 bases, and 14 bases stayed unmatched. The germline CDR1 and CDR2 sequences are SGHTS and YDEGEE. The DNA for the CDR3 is TGTGCCGGCGGGACAGGGGGAAATAAGGTCACCAAAAACATTCAGTACTTC. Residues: CAGGTGGNKVTKNIQYF.

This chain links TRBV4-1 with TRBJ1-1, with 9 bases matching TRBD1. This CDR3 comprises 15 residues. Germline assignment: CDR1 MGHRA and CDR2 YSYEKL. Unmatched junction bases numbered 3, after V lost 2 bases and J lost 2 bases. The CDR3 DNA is TGCGCCAGCAGCCAAAAACAGGGGGCCAACACTGAAGCTTTCTTT. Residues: CASSQKQGANTEAFF.

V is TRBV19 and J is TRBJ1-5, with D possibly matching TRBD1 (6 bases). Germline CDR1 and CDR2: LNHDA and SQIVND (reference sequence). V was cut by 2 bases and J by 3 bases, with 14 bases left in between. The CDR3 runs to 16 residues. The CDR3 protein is CASSIPTRGNNQPQHF. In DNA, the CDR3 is TGTGCCAGTAGTATACCCACCAGGGGCAACAATCAGCCCCAGCATTTT.

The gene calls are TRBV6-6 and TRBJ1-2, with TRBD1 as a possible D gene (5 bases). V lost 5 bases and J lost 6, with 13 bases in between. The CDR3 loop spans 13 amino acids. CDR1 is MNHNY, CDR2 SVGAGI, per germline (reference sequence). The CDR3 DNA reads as TGTGCCAGCAGTCCCCAGGGTTCGAATGGCTACACCTTC. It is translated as CASSPQGSNGYTF.

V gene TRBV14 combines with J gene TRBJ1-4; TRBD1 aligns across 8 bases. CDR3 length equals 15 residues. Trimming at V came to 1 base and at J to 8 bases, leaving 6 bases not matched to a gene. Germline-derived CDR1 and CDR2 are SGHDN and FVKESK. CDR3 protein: CASSQGTGRREKLFF. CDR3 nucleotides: TGTGCCAGCAGCCAAGGGACAGGGAGACGGGAAAAACTGTTTTTT.

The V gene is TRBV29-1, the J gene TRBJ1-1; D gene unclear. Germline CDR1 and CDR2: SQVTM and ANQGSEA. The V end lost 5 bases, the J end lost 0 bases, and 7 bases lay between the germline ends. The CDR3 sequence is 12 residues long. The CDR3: CSVLVMNTEAFF. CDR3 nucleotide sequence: TGCAGCGTTCTGGTCATGAACACTGAAGCTTTCTTT.

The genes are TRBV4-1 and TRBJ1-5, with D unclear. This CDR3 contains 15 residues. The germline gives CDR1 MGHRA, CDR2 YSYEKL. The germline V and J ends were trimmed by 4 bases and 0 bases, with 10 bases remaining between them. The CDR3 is CASSPDSYSNQPQHF. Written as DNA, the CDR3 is TGCGCCAGCAGCCCAGACTCGTATAGCAATCAGCCCCAGCATTTT.

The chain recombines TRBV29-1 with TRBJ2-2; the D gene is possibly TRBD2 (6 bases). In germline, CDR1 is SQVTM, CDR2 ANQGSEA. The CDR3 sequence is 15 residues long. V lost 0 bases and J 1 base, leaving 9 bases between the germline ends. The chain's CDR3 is CSVEDGGMNTGELFF. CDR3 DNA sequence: TGCAGCGTTGAAGATGGGGGGATGAACACCGGGGAGCTGTTTTTT.

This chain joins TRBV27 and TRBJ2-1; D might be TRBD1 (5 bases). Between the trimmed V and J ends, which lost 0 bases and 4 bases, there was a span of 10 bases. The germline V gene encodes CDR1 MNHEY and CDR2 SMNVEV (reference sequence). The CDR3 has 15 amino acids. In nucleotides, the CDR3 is TGTGCCAGCAGTTTATCGGCAGGGTTGTACAATGAGCAGTTCTTC. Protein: CASSLSAGLYNEQFF.

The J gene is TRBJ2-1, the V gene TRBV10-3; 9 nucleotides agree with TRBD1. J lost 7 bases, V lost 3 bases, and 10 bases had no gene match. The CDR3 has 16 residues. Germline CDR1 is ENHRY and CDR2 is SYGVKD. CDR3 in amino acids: CAISDPRGTGRNEQFF. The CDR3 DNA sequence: TGTGCCATCAGTGACCCTCGGGGGACAGGGAGGAATGAGCAGTTCTTC.

The CDR3 protein is CASSLLGPTSGVGSYNEQFF. The CDR3 nucleotides read TGTGCCAGCAGCCTCTTAGGCCCGACTAGCGGGGTGGGCTCCTACAATGAGCAGTTCTTC. V and J are TRBV4-2 and TRBJ2-1, with 11 bases that match TRBD2. With 4 bases clipped from V and 0 bases from J, the junction kept 14 bases outside the gene matches. Per germline, CDR1 LGHNA and CDR2 YNFKEQ. The CDR3 has 20 residues.

The DNA of the CDR3 is TGTGCCAGCAGTCCCCTGTGGGTAGACAGAGCTTTCTTT. As protein: CASSPLWVDRAFF. The J gene is TRBJ1-1, the V gene TRBV27; a possible D gene is TRBD1 (5 bases). The CDR3 sequence is 13 residues long. The ends were cut back, 5 bases at V and 10 bases at J, with 17 bases in the middle. Per the germline V gene, CDR1 is MNHEY and CDR2 is SMNVEV (reference sequence).

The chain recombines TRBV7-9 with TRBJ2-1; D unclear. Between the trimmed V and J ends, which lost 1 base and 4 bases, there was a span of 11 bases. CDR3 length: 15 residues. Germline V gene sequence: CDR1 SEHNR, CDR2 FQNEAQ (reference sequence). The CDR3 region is CASSLVEQIYNEQFF. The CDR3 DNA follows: TGTGCCAGCAGCTTAGTGGAGCAGATATACAATGAGCAGTTCTTC.

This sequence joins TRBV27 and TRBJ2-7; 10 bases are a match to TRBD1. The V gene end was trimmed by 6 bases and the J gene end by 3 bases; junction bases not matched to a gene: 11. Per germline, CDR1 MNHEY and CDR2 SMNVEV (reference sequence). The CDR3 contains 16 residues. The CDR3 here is CASSSRLGQGSYEQYF. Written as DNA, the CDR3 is TGTGCCAGCAGCTCACGATTGGGACAGGGGAGCTACGAGCAGTACTTC.

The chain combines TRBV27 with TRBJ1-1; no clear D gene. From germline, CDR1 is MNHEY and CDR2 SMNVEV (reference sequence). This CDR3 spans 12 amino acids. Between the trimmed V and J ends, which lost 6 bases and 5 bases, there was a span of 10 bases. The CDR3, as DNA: TGTGCCAGCAGCGGAGGTGGGACTGAAGCTTTCTTT. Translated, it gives CASSGGGTEAFF.

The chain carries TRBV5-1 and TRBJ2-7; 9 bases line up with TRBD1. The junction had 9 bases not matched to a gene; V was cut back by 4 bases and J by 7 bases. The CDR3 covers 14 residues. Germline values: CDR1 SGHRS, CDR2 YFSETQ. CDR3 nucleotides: TGCGCCAGCAGCCAGCGGGACAGGGTATTGGAGCAGTACTTC. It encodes CASSQRDRVLEQYF.

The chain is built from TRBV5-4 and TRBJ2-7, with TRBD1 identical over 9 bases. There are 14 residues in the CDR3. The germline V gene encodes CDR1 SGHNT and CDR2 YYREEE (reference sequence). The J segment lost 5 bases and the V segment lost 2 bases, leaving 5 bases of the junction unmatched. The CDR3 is CASSFGDRAHEQYF. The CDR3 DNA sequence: TGTGCCAGCAGCTTTGGGGACAGGGCCCACGAGCAGTACTTC. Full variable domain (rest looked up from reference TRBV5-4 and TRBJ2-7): ETGVTQSPTHLIKTRGQQVTLRCSSQSGHNTVSWYQQALGQGPQFIFQYYREEENGRGNFPPRFSGLQFPNYSSELNVNALELDDSALYLCASSFGDRAHEQYFGPGTRLTVT.

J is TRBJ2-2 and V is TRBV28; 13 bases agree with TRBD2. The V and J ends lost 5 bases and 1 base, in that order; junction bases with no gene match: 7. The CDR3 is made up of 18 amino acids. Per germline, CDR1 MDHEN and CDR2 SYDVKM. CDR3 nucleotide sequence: TGTGCCAGCAGTCCCGGACTAGCGGGAGTCGTGAACACCGGGGAGCTGTTTTTT. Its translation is CASSPGLAGVVNTGELFF.

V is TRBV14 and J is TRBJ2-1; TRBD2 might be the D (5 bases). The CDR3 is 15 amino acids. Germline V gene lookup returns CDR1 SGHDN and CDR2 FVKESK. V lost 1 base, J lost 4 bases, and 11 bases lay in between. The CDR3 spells CASSQGPRVYNEQFF. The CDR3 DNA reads TGTGCCAGCAGCCAAGGTCCGCGGGTTTACAATGAGCAGTTCTTC.

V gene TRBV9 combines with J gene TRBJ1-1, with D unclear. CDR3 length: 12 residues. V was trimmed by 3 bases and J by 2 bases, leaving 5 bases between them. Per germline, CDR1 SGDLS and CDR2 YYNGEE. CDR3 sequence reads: CASSEGNTEAFF. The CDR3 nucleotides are TGTGCCAGCAGCGAAGGAAACACTGAAGCTTTCTTT.

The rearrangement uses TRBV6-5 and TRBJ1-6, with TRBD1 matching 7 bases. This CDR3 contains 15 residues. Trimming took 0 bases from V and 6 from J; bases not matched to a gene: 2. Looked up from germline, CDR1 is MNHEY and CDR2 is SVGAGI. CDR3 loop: CASSYSGDSNSPLHF. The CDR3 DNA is TGTGCCAGCAGTTACTCTGGGGACAGTAATTCACCCCTCCACTTT.